This entry features one T cell receptor beta chain sequence. Its specificity is not known. Sequenced by immunoSEQ multiplex PCR; TCRdb stores in-frame clones only, minus some. This table holds 110,000 to 150,000 clones, approximately 93% found once. The sample belongs to a study of T cell responses to AZD1222 COVID-19 vaccine. Study findings and constraints: White British donors predominated, females outnumbered males, and clonal diversity was possibly underestimated. Spike-specific TCR depth and breadth grew after two AZD1222 doses.

The CDR3 spans 15 residues. V lost 1 base to trimming and J lost 4 bases, with 13 bases between them. Germline CDR1 MGHRA, CDR2 YSYEKL. The sequence was obtained from an adult who had recovered from COVID-19. The source material was peripheral blood, sampled after recovery from COVID-19. This chain connects TRBV4-1 to TRBJ1-1, with D possibly matching TRBD1 (5 bases). The DNA for the CDR3 is TGCGCCAGCAGCCAAGTTGTCGGGGGGGGCACTGAAGCTTTCTTT. Protein product: CASSQVVGGGTEAFF.